These 15 T cell receptor beta chains were sequenced from one sample in a study of cytomegalovirus exposure and HLA in healthy donors. Both 60 Vbeta primers and 13 Jbeta primers went into the PCR. Sequencing used immunoSEQ multiplex PCR; TCRdb keeps in-frame clones, though not all of them. The table records about 120,000 clones, around 77% of them present only once. The sample consisted of PBMCs. The source of these receptors is a human donor in good health.

This clone was recorded once. V is TRBV28 and J is TRBJ1-1, with TRBD1 matching over 9 bases. Germline V gives CDR1 MDHEN, CDR2 SYDVKM. Unmatched junction bases numbered 9, after V lost 6 bases and J lost 10 bases. CDR3 size: 13 residues. Here the CDR3 DNA reads TGTGCCAGCAGACCCACAGGGGGCAGAGGAGCTTTCTTT. Protein product: CASRPTGGRGAFF.

This clone showed up just a few times. The chain joins TRBV11-3 to TRBJ2-3; 11 bases fit TRBD2. This CDR3 has 15 amino acids. Germline V gives CDR1 SGHNT, CDR2 YENEEA. J lost 2 bases, V lost 3 bases, and 1 base had no gene match. The CDR3 region is CASSFSGRATDTQYF. The CDR3 DNA reads as TGTGCCAGCAGCTTTAGCGGGAGGGCCACAGATACGCAGTATTTT.

This clone was counted a few times. The gene calls are TRBV5-4 and TRBJ2-7; 9 positions agree with TRBD1. The CDR3 totals 16 residues. Unmatched junction bases numbered 11, after V lost 4 bases and J lost 3 bases. Germline lookup yields CDR1 SGHNT and CDR2 YYREEE (reference sequence). The CDR3 sequence: CASSRSGTGKFYEQYF. Written as DNA, the CDR3 is TGTGCCAGCAGCAGATCCGGGACAGGGAAATTCTACGAGCAGTACTTC.

V is TRBV7-2 and J is TRBJ2-5; 9 nucleotides match TRBD1. CDR1 and CDR2 from the germline V gene are SGHTA and FQGNSA. The CDR3 has 15 amino acids. Losses at the gene ends were 5 bases for V and 5 bases for J; bases not matched to a gene: 9. The CDR3 protein is CASSTQQGAAETQYF. The DNA of the CDR3 is TGTGCCAGCAGCACCCAACAGGGGGCTGCGGAGACCCAGTACTTC. Full variable domain (outside the CDR3, taken from reference TRBV7-2 and TRBJ2-5): GAGVSQSPSNKVTEKGKDVELRCDPISGHTALYWYRQSLGQGLEFLIYFQGNSAPDKSGLPSDRFSAERTGGSVSTLTIQRTQQEDSAVYLCASSTQQGAAETQYFGPGTRLLVL.

The gene calls are TRBV28 and TRBJ1-4; tentative D call: TRBD1 (5 bases). V lost 8 bases and J 5 bases, leaving 15 bases between the germline ends. The CDR3 runs to 14 residues. Per the germline V gene, CDR1 is MDHEN and CDR2 is SYDVKM. CDR3 in DNA: TGTGCCAGCGGGAGGCGGGGCGAGAATGAAAAACTGTTTTTT. It is translated as CASGRRGENEKLFF.

Only a few counts were recorded for this clone. The chain has TRBV28 and TRBJ2-7; the D gene is possibly TRBD1 (8 bases). Germline CDR1 reads MDHEN; CDR2 reads SYDVKM. The CDR3 totals 13 residues. V was trimmed by 8 bases and J by 2 bases, leaving 13 bases between them. CDR3 nucleotide sequence: TGTGCCAGCCGACAGGGGAGGGCCTACGAGCAGTACTTC. As protein: CASRQGRAYEQYF.

This chain uses TRBV7-9 with TRBJ2-7; 13 bases fit TRBD2. The CDR3 is 15 amino acids. Germline CDR1 reads SEHNR; CDR2 reads FQNEAQ (reference sequence). V lost 2 bases, J lost 5 bases, and 3 bases stayed unmatched. CDR3 nucleotides: TGTGCCAGCAGCTTATGGACTAGCGGGAGCCACGAGCAGTACTTC. Its protein is CASSLWTSGSHEQYF.

The chain employs TRBV9 and TRBJ1-1; D not resolved. Germline values: CDR1 SGDLS, CDR2 YYNGEE. Trimming left V 4 bases short and J 5 bases short, with 15 bases between. The CDR3 extends over 14 amino acids. The CDR3 DNA sequence: TGTGCCAGCAGCTCCCCGCAAGAGCGGACTGAAGCTTTCTTT. It yields the protein CASSSPQERTEAFF.

The V and J genes are TRBV6-1 and TRBJ2-7, with 12 bases aligning to TRBD2. Trimming cost V 5 bases and J 7 bases; bases outside gene matches: 9. The CDR3 has 15 amino acids. Looked up from germline, CDR1 is MNHNS and CDR2 is SASEGT. The CDR3 sequence is CASSPLTSGRGEQYF. The CDR3 DNA reads as TGTGCCAGCAGTCCCCTGACTAGCGGGAGAGGAGAGCAGTACTTC.

The chain joins TRBV6-1 to TRBJ1-5; D is unclear. The ends were cut back, 6 bases at V and 2 bases at J, with 14 bases in the middle. CDR1 and CDR2 (germline): MNHNS, SASEGT. The CDR3 consists of 15 residues. The CDR3 bases are TGTGCCAGCAGCCCCGGCGGCAGCGGCAATCAGCCCCAGCATTTT. It specifies CASSPGGSGNQPQHF.

This clone showed up just a few times. The chain carries TRBV6-5 and TRBJ1-3; TRBD1 matches at 8 bases. This CDR3 has 15 amino acids. Germline values: CDR1 MNHEY, CDR2 SVGAGI. V was pared by 4 bases and J by 4 bases, with 6 bases of the junction left unmatched. CDR3 sequence (DNA): TGTGCCAGCAGTTCAGGGGGCCAGGCGGGAAACACCATATATTTT. This encodes CASSSGGQAGNTIYF.

V usage is TRBV5-1 and J usage is TRBJ2-5; 7 bases fit TRBD1. The tail of the sequence fits TRBJ2-7 better, so the J call may be wrong. This CDR3 is 16 amino acids long. The germline gives CDR1 SGHRS, CDR2 YFSETQ. The CDR3 loop reads CASRRDTGQSLYEQYF. The CDR3 DNA is TGCGCCAGCAGACGAGATACGGGACAGTCCCTCTACGAGCAGTACTTC.

This clone was detected only once. The chain couples TRBV9 to TRBJ1-2, with 7 bases fitting TRBD1. Germline lookup yields CDR1 SGDLS and CDR2 YYNGEE. J gave up 8 bases and V 4 bases, and 11 bases lay outside the gene matches. The CDR3 is 14 residues long. In DNA form, the CDR3 reads TGTGCCAGCAGCTCCAACGGACAGGTTACGGGCTACACCTTC. As protein: CASSSNGQVTGYTF.

The chain links TRBV30 to TRBJ1-2, with D possibly TRBD1 on 5 matching bases. This CDR3 is 14 amino acids long. Germline V CDR1 and CDR2: GTSNPN, SVGIG (reference sequence). V shed 1 base and J shed 2 bases, with 11 bases lying between them. This CDR3 reads CAWSGTYPNYGYTF. The CDR3 DNA follows: TGTGCCTGGAGTGGGACATACCCCAACTATGGCTACACCTTC.

The V and J genes are TRBV11-2 and TRBJ1-1, with 7 bases aligning to TRBD1. V lost 0 bases to trimming and J lost 4 bases; unmatched junction nucleotides: 11. CDR3 length: 17 residues. CDR1 is SGHAT and CDR2 is FQNNGV in the germline V gene. DNA for the CDR3: TGTGCCAGCAGCTTAGATCGGAGGGGGCGGATAGTCACTGAAGCTTTCTTT. Protein sequence: CASSLDRRGRIVTEAFF.